This T cell receptor (beta chain) was observed in a study of CD8+ T cells in alopecia areata. The V end lost 2 bases, the J end lost 1 base, and 9 bases lay between the germline ends. The germline V gene has CDR1 SGHAT and CDR2 FQNNGV. The CDR3 extends over 14 amino acids. As the sequencing template, cDNA was produced by extracting RNA and reverse transcribing it. Data came from immunoSEQ multiplex PCR; TCRdb stores just in-frame clones and leaves some out. The sample yields roughly 200,000 clones, around three fifths seen once. Study-wide results and limits: Affected lesional scalp, above all in alopecia totalis/universalis, was more clonal than normal scalp.

As for this clone: Its antigen remains unknown. Distinct nucleotide sequences in the sample also encode this CDR3.

The chain combines TRBV11-2 with TRBJ2-7; D unclear. The origin of this receptor is a human donor in good health. The sequenced sample consisted of CD8+ T cells sorted from blood. The CDR3 coding sequence is TGTGCCAGCAGCTTATCGGGTTCTTCCTACGAGCAGTACTTC. Encoded protein: CASSLSGSSYEQYF.